Following are 8 T cell receptor beta chains from one sample sequenced in a study of regulatory T cells in long-lasting Graves disease. Construction of TCR beta libraries relied on iRepertoire HTBI primers and on Arm-PCR targeting CDR3 regions. TCRdb reanalysed the multiplex PCR reads using MiXCR and keeps one entry per CDR3 protein. The sample has around 330,000 distinct CDR3 sequences, about 18% seen once. As for time point: newly diagnosed GD, antithyroid drugs for less than 3 months. PBMC-derived RNA was used for the TCR library. The starting material was peripheral blood mononuclear cells (PBMCs), obtained at new diagnosis, from a patient treated with antithyroid drugs. These receptor sequences come from a female donor with Graves disease.

A note on this clonotype: One end of the junction varies from germline; a read error may be responsible. V gene TRBV7-9 combines with J gene TRBJ1-1; D might be TRBD1 (5 bases). The CDR3 sequence is 14 residues long. Looked up from germline, CDR1 is SEHNR and CDR2 is FQNEAQ (reference sequence). CDR3 amino acids: CARSSAGVNTEAFF. Written as DNA, the CDR3 is TGTGCCCGCAGCTCGGCGGGGGTGAACACTGAAGCTTTCTTT.

As to this clonotype: Being one base from a much bigger clone, this may be a read error. V and J are TRBV2 and TRBJ2-7, with D tentatively TRBD2 (5 bases). In germline, CDR1 is SNHLY, CDR2 FYNNEI. The CDR3 is 15 residues long. For the CDR3, the DNA is TGTGTCAGCACGCCTCGGACTGGTCGCTCCTACGAGCAGTACTTC. Translating it yields CVSTPRTGRSYEQYF.

This clonotype was observed many times. The chain is built from TRBV19 and TRBJ1-2; D not resolved. The CDR3 has 12 amino acids. CDR1 is LNHDA and CDR2 is SQIVND in the germline V gene (reference sequence). V was trimmed by 9 bases and J by 3 bases, leaving 11 bases between them. The DNA for the CDR3 is TGTGCCAGCAGCCCTCGGGACTATGGCTACACCTTC. Its protein product is CASSPRDYGYTF.

This clonotype was seen many times. CDR3 DNA: TGCGCCAGCAGCGAACGGACTAGCGGGAGTAATATGGATGAGCAGTTCTTC. Translating it yields CASSERTSGSNMDEQFF. The chain employs TRBV5-1 and TRBJ2-1; 13 nucleotides match TRBD2. The CDR3 is 17 residues long. The junction had 12 bases not matched to a gene; V was cut back by 4 bases and J by 8 bases. The germline V gene encodes CDR1 SGHRS and CDR2 YFSETQ.

This clonotype showed up just a few times. The chain carries TRBV6-2 or TRBV6-3 and TRBJ2-1, with 9 bases lining up with TRBD2. CDR3 length equals 15 residues. Germline V gene data show CDR1 as MNHEY and CDR2 as SVGEGT. V was clipped by 2 bases and J by 6 bases; unmatched bases: 5. The CDR3 loop is CASSYGAGGRNEQFF. CDR3 coding DNA: TGTGCCAGCAGTTACGGTGCGGGAGGGCGCAATGAGCAGTTCTTC.

This clonotype was detected ten times or more. V usage is TRBV28 and J usage is TRBJ2-1; 8 nucleotides match TRBD2. Germline V gene sequence: CDR1 MDHEN, CDR2 SYDVKM. The length of the CDR3 is 16 residues. The junction had 10 bases not matched to a gene; V was cut back by 3 bases and J by 6 bases. Here the CDR3 DNA reads TGTGCCAGCAGTTTCGGGCCGCAGCGGGAGCCCAATGAGCAGTTCTTC. Protein sequence: CASSFGPQREPNEQFF.

The rearrangement uses TRBV19 and TRBJ1-4; no reliable D call. Germline V gene lookup returns CDR1 LNHDA and CDR2 SQIVND (reference sequence). Trimming pared 5 bases from V and 8 bases from J, leaving 12 bases between. This CDR3 contains 13 residues. In DNA, the CDR3 is TGTGCCAGTAGTCCCCCGCCAGGAGAAAAACTGTTTTTT. Translated, it gives CASSPPPGEKLFF.

This clonotype was counted ten times or more. The gene calls are TRBV10-3 and TRBJ2-3; no clear D. The length of the CDR3 is 13 residues. The germline V gene has CDR1 ENHRY and CDR2 SYGVKD. The V end lost 7 bases, the J end lost 2 bases, and 10 bases lay between the germline ends. This CDR3 is CAITSADTDTQYF. CDR3 bases: TGTGCCATCACTTCGGCAGACACAGATACGCAGTATTTT.